These 30 T cell receptor beta chains were all obtained from the same sample, sequenced in a study of cytomegalovirus exposure and HLA in healthy donors. A multiplex PCR was run with 60 Vbeta primers and 13 Jbeta primers. Measured with immunoSEQ multiplex PCR; TCRdb has only the in-frame clones, and not every one. The sample records roughly 160,000 clones, approximately 77% being singletons. Sequencing was carried out using PBMCs. The receptors derive from a man aged 25 to 45 in good health and CMV-seropositive.

This clone has only one observation. This chain connects TRBV18 to TRBJ2-3, with 7 bases fitting TRBD1. CDR1 KGHSH and CDR2 LQKENI come from the germline V gene. V shed 2 bases and J 4 bases; nucleotides not matched to a gene: 6. CDR3 length: 15 amino acids. The CDR3 loop is CASSPDRVFPDTQYF. CDR3 sequence (DNA): TGTGCCAGCTCACCAGACAGGGTGTTCCCAGATACGCAGTATTTT.

This rearrangement joins TRBV11-3 to TRBJ2-5, with 9 bases matching TRBD1. Trimming at V came to 4 bases and at J to 5 bases, leaving 8 bases not matched to a gene. The CDR3 spans 15 residues. Per the germline V gene, CDR1 is SGHNT and CDR2 is YENEEA. For the CDR3, the DNA is TGTGCCAGCAGCTCCGGGACAGGGAGTCCGGAGACCCAGTACTTC. Its protein is CASSSGTGSPETQYF.

This clone was detected once. DNA for the CDR3: TGTGCCTGGAGGGACAGGGGGGTCACTGAAGCTTTCTTT. It translates to CAWRDRGVTEAFF. The chain is built from TRBV30 and TRBJ1-1; 10 bases fit TRBD1. Germline loops: CDR1 GTSNPN, CDR2 SVGIG (reference sequence). CDR3 length: 13 residues. The V gene end was trimmed by 3 bases and the J gene end by 4 bases; junction bases not matched to a gene: 2.

The V and J genes are TRBV5-1 and TRBJ1-1; 7 bases fit TRBD1. Germline-derived CDR1 and CDR2 are SGHRS and YFSETQ. The CDR3 covers 14 residues. With V trimmed by 3 bases and J by 1 base, 3 bases remained unmatched. CDR3 protein: CASSYGTANTEAFF. Here the CDR3 DNA reads TGCGCCAGCAGCTACGGGACAGCGAACACTGAAGCTTTCTTT.

V and J are TRBV29-1 and TRBJ1-4; a possible D gene is TRBD1 (6 bases). The V and J ends lost 3 bases and 4 bases respectively, with 12 bases between them. Germline CDR1 and CDR2: SQVTM and ANQGSEA. The CDR3 length is 14 residues. Here the CDR3 DNA reads TGCAGCGTTGACCCCGGGACAAGTAATGAAAAACTGTTTTTT. Protein sequence: CSVDPGTSNEKLFF.

This clone was observed a few times. The chain recombines TRBV9 with TRBJ1-1, with D hard to call. CDR1 and CDR2 (germline): SGDLS, YYNGEE. V lost 0 bases and J 1 base, leaving 4 bases between the germline ends. This CDR3 region has 13 residues. CDR3 sequence reads: CASSVGANTEAFF. CDR3 DNA sequence: TGTGCCAGCAGCGTAGGGGCGAACACTGAAGCTTTCTTT.

The CDR3, as DNA: TGCGCCAGCAGCTTGGGCGGTGAAAAACTGTTTTTT. It specifies CASSLGGEKLFF. The gene calls are TRBV5-1 and TRBJ1-4; D is uncertain. Germline CDR1 and CDR2: SGHRS and YFSETQ. The V gene lost 0 bases and the J gene lost 7 bases, with 4 bases spanning the gap. This CDR3 is 12 amino acids long.

V and J are TRBV5-1 and TRBJ2-2, with D unresolved. In germline, CDR1 is SGHRS, CDR2 YFSETQ. The CDR3 extends over 14 amino acids. Trimming pared 3 bases from V and 6 bases from J, leaving 12 bases between. The CDR3 here is CASSSELSAGELFF. Here the CDR3 DNA reads TGCGCCAGCAGCTCGGAGCTTTCGGCCGGGGAGCTGTTTTTT.

This clone showed up just once. The gene calls are TRBV6-6 and TRBJ2-3, with D possibly TRBD1 on 6 matching bases. The V end lost 6 bases, the J end lost 11 bases, and 15 bases lay between the germline ends. CDR1 and CDR2 (germline): MNHNY, SVGAGI (reference sequence). The CDR3 length is 12 residues. CDR3 DNA sequence: TGTGCCAGCAGCACGGACAGCCGGGGGCAGTATTTT. Translating gives CASSTDSRGQYF.

The V gene is TRBV9, the J gene TRBJ2-5; tentatively, D is TRBD1 (6 bases). Germline V gives CDR1 SGDLS, CDR2 YYNGEE. CDR3 length: 14 amino acids. Trimming stripped 3 bases from V and 5 bases from J, with 14 bases between. The CDR3 reads CASSALQGPETQYF. DNA for the CDR3: TGTGCCAGCAGCGCCCTACAGGGACCCGAGACCCAGTACTTC.

V is TRBV11-2 and J is TRBJ2-2, with 7 bases fitting TRBD1. The CDR3 sequence is 16 residues long. Germline CDR1 SGHAT, CDR2 FQNNGV. The J segment lost 0 bases and the V segment lost 5 bases, leaving 6 bases of the junction unmatched. The CDR3 bases are TGTGCCAGCAGCCCCGGGACAGCTACGAACACCGGGGAGCTGTTTTTT. Translated, it gives CASSPGTATNTGELFF. Drawing the rest from reference TRBV11-2 and TRBJ2-2, the complete variable domain is EAGVAQSPRYKIIEKRQSVAFWCNPISGHATLYWYQQILGQGPKLLIQFQNNGVVDDSQLPKDRFSAERLKGVDSTLKIQPAKLEDSAVYLCASSPGTATNTGELFFGEGSRLTVL.

V usage is TRBV11-2 and J usage is TRBJ1-1; TRBD1 is a possible D gene (6 bases). Germline loops: CDR1 SGHAT, CDR2 FQNNGV. The CDR3 covers 15 residues. Deletions cut 1 base from V and 3 bases from J, with 12 bases between. CDR3 sequence: CASSLAQGRDTEAFF. CDR3 DNA sequence: TGTGCCAGCAGCTTAGCACAGGGACGGGACACTGAAGCTTTCTTT.

The chain is built from TRBV7-9 and TRBJ2-2, with a weak D call TRBD2 (8 bases). There are 16 residues in the CDR3. From germline, CDR1 is SEHNR and CDR2 FQNEAQ (reference sequence). V was cut by 5 bases and J by 6 bases, with 19 bases left in between. The CDR3, as DNA: TGTGCCAGCAGCCCCGGGAGGGGGCGGGAAGCCGGGGAGCTGTTTTTT. It translates to CASSPGRGREAGELFF.

The V call is TRBV5-1, the J call TRBJ1-4; perhaps TRBD1 as D (5 bases). The V end lost 0 bases, the J end lost 5 bases, and 8 bases lay between the germline ends. The CDR3 covers 14 residues. In germline, CDR1 is SGHRS, CDR2 YFSETQ. CDR3 region: CASSLEGYNEKLFF. The CDR3 nucleotides are TGCGCCAGCAGCTTGGAGGGGTACAATGAAAAACTGTTTTTT.

The chain carries TRBV27 and TRBJ2-5, with no clear D. The V gene's germline CDR1 is MNHEY and CDR2 SMNVEV (reference sequence). V was shortened by 6 bases and J by 4 bases, with 15 bases between the two germline ends. The CDR3 runs 14 residues. In nucleotides, the CDR3 is TGTGCCAGCAGCCAACATACATTGGCAGAGACCCAGTACTTC. This translates into CASSQHTLAETQYF.

CDR3 sequence (DNA): TGTGCCAGCAGCTCAGCGACAGACTCCTACGAGCAGTACTTC. Its protein is CASSSATDSYEQYF. This chain connects TRBV5-4 to TRBJ2-7; D possibly corresponds to TRBD1 (5 bases). Trimming took 3 bases from V and 0 from J, leaving 10 bases between them. CDR1 SGHNT and CDR2 YYREEE come from the germline V gene (reference sequence). The CDR3 totals 14 residues. Filled out from reference TRBV5-4 and TRBJ2-7, the complete variable domain reads ETGVTQSPTHLIKTRGQQVTLRCSSQSGHNTVSWYQQALGQGPQFIFQYYREEENGRGNFPPRFSGLQFPNYSSELNVNALELDDSALYLCASSSATDSYEQYFGPGTRLTVT.

The chain joins TRBV7-2 to TRBJ2-1, with TRBD2 matching 12 bases. The germline V gene encodes CDR1 SGHTA and CDR2 FQGNSA. V lost 5 bases to trimming and J lost 10 bases; unmatched junction nucleotides: 3. This CDR3 has 13 amino acids. DNA for the CDR3: TGTGCCAGCAGCCTAGGACTAGCGGGGGAGCAGTTCTTC. Protein product: CASSLGLAGEQFF.

The chain combines TRBV11-2 with TRBJ2-7; D possibly corresponds to TRBD2 (6 bases). CDR3 length: 15 amino acids. Germline CDR1 and CDR2: SGHAT and FQNNGV. The V end was cut by 3 bases, the J end by 1 base, with 13 bases between. The CDR3 DNA sequence: TGTGCCAGCAGCTTGGGGGTCGGGACTTCCTACGAGCAGTACTTC. It yields the protein CASSLGVGTSYEQYF.

This clone was seen once. The genes are TRBV4-1 and TRBJ2-5; TRBD1 aligns across 7 bases. Trimming cost V 1 base and J 5 bases; bases outside gene matches: 7. Germline CDR1 is MGHRA and CDR2 is YSYEKL. The CDR3 is 15 residues long. For the CDR3, the DNA is TGCGCCAGCAGCCAAGGACAGGGCTCGTACGAGACCCAGTACTTC. The encoded protein is CASSQGQGSYETQYF.

V gene TRBV5-1 combines with J gene TRBJ2-5; D possibly corresponds to TRBD1 (7 bases). Germline V gene lookup returns CDR1 SGHRS and CDR2 YFSETQ. The CDR3 contains 14 residues. V gave up 0 bases and J gave up 5 bases, with 11 bases separating them. The CDR3 nucleotides read TGCGCCAGCAGCTTGGTTTCAGGGGGGGAGACCCAGTACTTC. This sequence encodes CASSLVSGGETQYF. Based on the CDR3 plus reference TRBV5-1 and TRBJ2-5, the full variable domain is KAGVTQTPRYLIKTRGQQVTLSCSPISGHRSVSWYQQTPGQGLQFLFEYFSETQRNKGNFPGRFSGRQFSNSRSEMNVSTLELGDSALYLCASSLVSGGETQYFGPGTRLLVL.

The J gene is TRBJ1-4, the V gene TRBV5-4; D is unresolved. CDR1 and CDR2 (germline): SGHNT, YYREEE (reference sequence). Trimming took off 0 bases at V and 7 bases at J, with 13 bases between the two ends. The CDR3 sequence is 15 residues long. The CDR3 DNA reads TGTGCCAGCAGCTTGGGGGTGGGAGGGAGTGAAAAACTGTTTTTT. Protein: CASSLGVGGSEKLFF.

The chain joins TRBV6-6 to TRBJ2-5; 7 nucleotides agree with TRBD1. The CDR3 spans 13 residues. The J segment lost 3 bases and the V segment lost 6 bases, leaving 4 bases of the junction unmatched. Germline-derived CDR1 and CDR2 are MNHNY and SVGAGI (reference sequence). The CDR3 loop is CASRKGTEETQYF. In DNA form, the CDR3 reads TGTGCCAGCAGGAAAGGGACAGAAGAGACCCAGTACTTC.

V is TRBV27 and J is TRBJ2-2; 14 bases fit TRBD2. The J segment lost 7 bases and the V segment lost 4 bases, leaving 5 bases of the junction unmatched. This CDR3 has 16 amino acids. Germline V gene sequence: CDR1 MNHEY, CDR2 SMNVEV (reference sequence). The DNA for the CDR3 is TGTGCCAGCAGTTCGACTAGCGGGGGGGCGGTCGGGGAGCTGTTTTTT. As protein: CASSSTSGGAVGELFF.

The chain employs TRBV15 and TRBJ2-7, with 10 bases that match TRBD1. The V gene end was trimmed by 5 bases and the J gene end by 2 bases; junction bases not matched to a gene: 6. This CDR3 region has 15 residues. Germline values: CDR1 LNHNV, CDR2 YYDKDF (reference sequence). The chain's CDR3 is CATSGRDRGPYEQYF. The CDR3 DNA sequence: TGTGCCACCAGCGGCCGGGACAGGGGACCCTACGAGCAGTACTTC.

V and J are TRBV5-1 and TRBJ1-1, with no clear D. This CDR3 contains 17 residues. Germline CDR1 and CDR2: SGHRS and YFSETQ. V was cut by 2 bases and J by 0 bases, with 17 bases left in between. In DNA, the CDR3 is TGCGCCAGCAGCTTACGACCGGAGCCGAGGGTGAACACTGAAGCTTTCTTT. Its protein is CASSLRPEPRVNTEAFF.

In this sample, this clone turned up a few times. The chain recombines TRBV6-5 with TRBJ1-2; D might be TRBD1 (6 bases). The germline gives CDR1 MNHEY, CDR2 SVGAGI. The V end was cut by 6 bases, the J end by 3 bases, with 14 bases between. The CDR3 sequence is 14 residues long. The CDR3 reads CASSRTGSHYGYTF. CDR3 nucleotide sequence: TGTGCCAGCAGCCGAACAGGGTCGCACTATGGCTACACCTTC.

The J gene is TRBJ1-1, the V gene TRBV20-1; D not certain. CDR1 and CDR2 from the germline V gene are DFQATT and SNEGSKA (reference sequence). The V and J ends lost 3 bases and 4 bases respectively, with 6 bases between them. CDR3 size: 11 residues. The CDR3 sequence: CSASSGTEAFF. Here the CDR3 DNA reads TGCAGTGCTAGTTCCGGCACTGAAGCTTTCTTT.

The chain is built from TRBV29-1 and TRBJ2-3; 7 bases map to TRBD1. Germline assignment: CDR1 SQVTM and CDR2 ANQGSEA. V lost 6 bases to trimming and J lost 0 bases; unmatched junction nucleotides: 9. This CDR3 has 15 residues. In DNA, the CDR3 is TGCAGCGTCCCGGGGACAGTTGCTAGCACAGATACGCAGTATTTT. Its protein is CSVPGTVASTDTQYF.

This clone has just one count. The chain is built from TRBV28 and TRBJ2-2, with D possibly matching TRBD2 (6 bases). The V and J ends lost 5 bases and 1 base respectively, with 11 bases between them. The CDR3 extends over 15 amino acids. Per the germline V gene, CDR1 is MDHEN and CDR2 is SYDVKM. In DNA form, the CDR3 reads TGTGCCAGCAGTGCGGGACCTGAGAACACCGGGGAGCTGTTTTTT. Translation gives CASSAGPENTGELFF.

In nucleotides, the CDR3 is TGTGCTAGTGGTTTGGGGGGGACTAGCGAAGATACGCAGTATTTT. Its protein product is CASGLGGTSEDTQYF. This rearrangement joins TRBV12-5 to TRBJ2-3, with 10 bases aligning to TRBD2. The germline V gene has CDR1 LGHNT and CDR2 FRNRAP. The CDR3 is made up of 15 amino acids. The junction had 3 bases not matched to a gene; V was cut back by 1 base and J by 5 bases.